The rows below give T cell receptor beta chains drawn from one sample of a study of breast tumors, draining lymph nodes, adjacent tissues. TCRdb ran MiXCR on the multiplex PCR reads and lists one entry per CDR3 protein. This sample has 120,000 to 150,000 distinct CDR3 sequences; approximately 30% occur once, and the top ten carry about 2.5%. The source material was axillary lymph node tissue. The receptors originated from a female donor with breast cancer. Some clones in this sample may be carry-over from other donors' samples. The CDR3 runs from the conserved cysteine through the conserved F or W. D genes are given only for firm matches. Part of the rows lack a size; the others show once, few, many or a class for expanded clones.

j_call: TRBJ1-2
clone_size: many
d_call: TRBD1
v_call: TRBV6-5
cdr3_nt: TGTGCCAGCAGTTACGAACGGGACAGAGATGGCTACACCTTC
cdr3_aa: CASSYERDRDGYTF

j_call: TRBJ1-5
clone_size: NA
d_call: TRBD1
v_call: TRBV19
cdr3_nt: TGTGCCGGTAGGGACAGGGACACAGATACGCAGCATTTT
cdr3_aa: CAGRDRDTDTQHF

j_call: TRBJ1-4
clone_size: many
d_call: NA
v_call: TRBV7-3
cdr3_nt: TGTGCCAGCAGCCCGGGAGGGCTAGGTGAAAAACTGTTTTTT
cdr3_aa: CASSPGGLGEKLFF

j_call: TRBJ2-3
clone_size: NA
d_call: TRBD2
v_call: TRBV7-9
cdr3_nt: TGTGCCAGCAGCTCGCGGGGGAACAAACATACGCAGTGTTTT
cdr3_aa: CASSSRGNKHTQCF

j_call: TRBJ2-1
clone_size: few
d_call: NA
v_call: TRBV10-1
cdr3_nt: TGCGCCGGCAGTGAGTCCAGGGACGAATTATTGGATGAGCAGTTCTTC
cdr3_aa: CAGSESRDELLDEQFF

j_call: TRBJ1-3
clone_size: many
d_call: TRBD1
v_call: TRBV12-3/TRBV12-4
cdr3_nt: TGTGCCAGCAGATACTCGACAGGGGGCAGGGGAAACACCATATATTTT
cdr3_aa: CASRYSTGGRGNTIYF

j_call: TRBJ1-6
clone_size: many
d_call: TRBD1
v_call: TRBV7-9
cdr3_nt: TGTGCCAGCAGCCCAGGGGGCTTCAATTCACCCCTCCACTTT
cdr3_aa: CASSPGGFNSPLHF

j_call: TRBJ1-5
clone_size: many
d_call: NA
v_call: TRBV19
cdr3_nt: TGTGCCAGTAGCCAGGGGTTGGGCAATCAGCCCCAGCATTTT
cdr3_aa: CASSQGLGNQPQHF

j_call: TRBJ2-7
clone_size: many
d_call: NA
v_call: TRBV7-9
cdr3_nt: TGTGCCAGCAGCTTAACAGGAAACACCTACGAGCAGTACTTC
cdr3_aa: CASSLTGNTYEQYF

j_call: TRBJ2-4
clone_size: few
d_call: NA
v_call: TRBV30
cdr3_nt: TGTGCCTGGAGTGAAGGGCTACTTAAAAACATTCGGTACTTC
cdr3_aa: CAWSEGLLKNIRYF

j_call: TRBJ2-1
clone_size: many
d_call: NA
v_call: TRBV7-9
cdr3_nt: TGTGCCCTAAGAGGGAGAGGGTCAGAGGATGAGCAGTTCTTC
cdr3_aa: CALRGRGSEDEQFF

j_call: TRBJ2-5
clone_size: many
d_call: NA
v_call: TRBV7-6
cdr3_nt: TGTGCCAGCAGCTTAGTCAGGGGCACAGGGAGTCGGCAAGAGACCCAGTACTTC
cdr3_aa: CASSLVRGTGSRQETQYF

j_call: TRBJ1-6
clone_size: NA
d_call: NA
v_call: TRBV6-2/TRBV6-3
cdr3_nt: TGTGCCAGCAGTCACTCGGCAGTGGGGTCACCCCTCCACTTT
cdr3_aa: CASSHSAVGSPLHF

j_call: TRBJ1-1
clone_size: few
d_call: NA
v_call: TRBV6-6
cdr3_nt: TGTGCCTGCGAGCGAAGGGGGGAAGCTTTCTTT
cdr3_aa: CACERRGEAFF

j_call: TRBJ1-4
clone_size: NA
d_call: TRBD1
v_call: TRBV2
cdr3_nt: TGTGCCAGCAGGCCTGGACTAGCAGGGGGTGAAAAACTGTTTTTT
cdr3_aa: CASRPGLAGGEKLFF

j_call: TRBJ2-3
clone_size: many
d_call: TRBD1
v_call: TRBV10-3
cdr3_nt: TGTGCCACTCAACCGGGACAGGGGGCCCCAGATACGCAGTATTTT
cdr3_aa: CATQPGQGAPDTQYF

j_call: TRBJ2-5
clone_size: many
d_call: NA
v_call: TRBV9
cdr3_nt: TGTGCCAGCAGCGTAGGGACTAACCTTTACGAGACCCAGTACTTC
cdr3_aa: CASSVGTNLYETQYF

j_call: TRBJ2-1
clone_size: many
d_call: NA
v_call: TRBV3-1
cdr3_nt: TGTGCCAGCAGCCAGGGGGCTGCCCCAAACAATGAGCAGTTCTTC
cdr3_aa: CASSQGAAPNNEQFF

j_call: TRBJ1-2
clone_size: many
d_call: TRBD1
v_call: TRBV19
cdr3_nt: TGTGCCAGTAGTCGACAGGGGGGTACCTATGGCTACACCTTC
cdr3_aa: CASSRQGGTYGYTF

j_call: TRBJ2-7
clone_size: many
d_call: TRBD1
v_call: TRBV18
cdr3_nt: TGTGCCAGCTCACTTTCTCCGGGGACAGGGGAGCAGTACTTC
cdr3_aa: CASSLSPGTGEQYF

j_call: TRBJ2-7
clone_size: NA
d_call: NA
v_call: TRBV20-1
cdr3_nt: TGCAGTGCTAATGGACAGATCGGCGAGCAGTACTTC
cdr3_aa: CSANGQIGEQYF

j_call: TRBJ1-2
clone_size: NA
d_call: NA
v_call: TRBV7-2
cdr3_nt: TGTGCCAGCAGCTCCAAAGTGACCGGGGAAAGGTTTTACACCTTC
cdr3_aa: CASSSKVTGERFYTF

j_call: TRBJ1-2
clone_size: NA
d_call: TRBD1
v_call: TRBV6-1
cdr3_nt: TGTGCCAGCAGTCAAGCGCAGGGGGTGGGTGGCTACACCTTC
cdr3_aa: CASSQAQGVGGYTF

j_call: TRBJ2-5
clone_size: few
d_call: TRBD1
v_call: TRBV30
cdr3_nt: TGTGCCTGGACCCGGACAGGGGGCTACCAAGAGACCCAGTACTTC
cdr3_aa: CAWTRTGGYQETQYF